These T cell receptor beta chains were read from a single sample in a study of blood T cells in healthy people across ages. TCRdb ran MiXCR on the 5' RACE reads and lists one entry per CDR3 protein. The profile shows some 690,000 distinct CDR3 sequences, approximately 22% of them singletons. The sequenced material came from blood. Receptor source: a man aged 65-85 years in good health. Each CDR3 is given with its conserved first and last residue. A D gene is named only where the DNA matches it firmly. Part of the rows lack a size; the others show once, few, many or a class for expanded clones.

TRBJ1-4,TRBV5-5,few,.,TGTGCCAGCAGCTTGTACGGCGCCCAAGCAACTAATGAAAAACTGTTTTTT,CASSLYGAQATNEKLFF
TRBJ2-5,TRBV20-1,.,TRBD1,TGCAGTGCTACACCCACCCAGGGACAGGGGAGATGGACCCAGTACTTC,CSATPTQGQGRWTQYF
TRBJ1-1,TRBV5-1,few,.,TGCGCCAGCAGATACGACACGGGGAACACTGAAGCTTTCTTT,CASRYDTGNTEAFF
TRBJ1-2,TRBV7-9,.,.,TGTGCCAGCAGCCCACTAAGAGGGAACTATGGCTACACCTTC,CASSPLRGNYGYTF
TRBJ2-2,TRBV5-1,.,TRBD1,TGCGCCGGCAGCTTGGATGGACAGGGTTTTGGAGGGGAGCTGTTTTTT,CAGSLDGQGFGGELFF
TRBJ1-2,TRBV29-1,many,.,TGCAGCGTTGAGGAACGGCTCTTTGGCTACACCTTC,CSVEERLFGYTF
TRBJ2-3,TRBV4-2,.,TRBD2,TGTGCCAGCAGCCGGGCGGGGGGTAGGAATACGCAGTATTTT,CASSRAGGRNTQYF
TRBJ1-2,TRBV11-2,.,TRBD1,TGTGCCAGCAGCTTAGGCCAACAGGGGGGGTATGACTACACCTTC,CASSLGQQGGYDYTF
TRBJ2-7,TRBV20-1,.,.,TGCAGTGCTAGAGGGGCTACTCAACACGGGAGCTCCTACGAGCAGTACTTC,CSARGATQHGSSYEQYF
TRBJ1-5,TRBV7-2,few,.,TGTGCCAGCAGCTTTATTAATCAGCCCCAGCATTTT,CASSFINQPQHF
TRBJ2-5,TRBV29-1,.,.,TGCAGCGTTGATTCTGGCAGCCAAGAGACCCAGTACTTC,CSVDSGSQETQYF
TRBJ2-1,TRBV11-2,.,.,TGTGCCAGCAGCTTATTTAAGCGGTCTACGGGCTACAATGAGCAGTTCTTC,CASSLFKRSTGYNEQFF
TRBJ2-3,TRBV20-1,few,.,TGCAGTGCTAGAATGGCGGAGAGCACAGATACGCAGTATTTT,CSARMAESTDTQYF
TRBJ2-3,TRBV20-1,.,.,TGCAGTGCCATACCGCCACAGGGCCAGAGCACAGATACGCAGTATTTT,CSAIPPQGQSTDTQYF
TRBJ2-1,TRBV6-1,few,.,TGTGCCAGCAGGGGGAACCCGCCTGACAATGAGCAGTTCTTC,CASRGNPPDNEQFF
TRBJ2-1,TRBV19,few,.,TGTGCCAGTAGTACGACAGGCGTCTATGAGCAGTTCTTC,CASSTTGVYEQFF
TRBJ2-5,TRBV5-6,.,.,TGTGCCAGCAGCTTGGGTTCTGGGTCAATCTTTGTTGGGACCCAGTACTTC,CASSLGSGSIFVGTQYF
TRBJ1-2,TRBV28,few,.,TGTGCCAGCAGCCGCGCGGACCACTATGGCTACACCTTC,CASSRADHYGYTF
TRBJ2-3,TRBV12-3/TRBV12-4,.,TRBD2,TGTGCCAGCAGTCTCCAGCGGGGGGAAGATACGCAGTATTTT,CASSLQRGEDTQYF
TRBJ2-1,TRBV20-1,.,TRBD2,TGCAGTGCCCTAGGACTAGCGGGAGTTTCGTCCTACGATGAGCAGTTCTTC,CSALGLAGVSSYDEQFF
TRBJ2-1,TRBV12-3/TRBV12-4,few,.,TGTGCCAGCAGGACAAGGGGAGGCGGGTACAATGAGCAGTTCTTC,CASRTRGGGYNEQFF
TRBJ2-3,TRBV6-2/TRBV6-3,few,.,TGTGCCAGCAGTTACTCTTCGGGAGCCTACACAGATACGCAGTATTTT,CASSYSSGAYTDTQYF
TRBJ2-2,TRBV3-1,.,.,TGTGCCAGCAGAACACCAGGAGGAACCGGGGAGCTGTTTTTT,CASRTPGGTGELFF
TRBJ2-1,TRBV9,.,.,TGTGCCAGCAGCGTGGCTAGCTACTACAATGAGCAGTTCTTC,CASSVASYYNEQFF
TRBJ2-1,TRBV5-1,.,.,TGCGCCAGCAGCTTGGGTCAGGGTAGCGCCTACAATGAGCAGTTCTTC,CASSLGQGSAYNEQFF
TRBJ2-1,TRBV5-1,.,TRBD2,TGCGCCAGCAGCTTGGGTGCTGGGACTAGCGGGGCCAATGAGCAGTTCTTC,CASSLGAGTSGANEQFF
TRBJ1-5,TRBV20-1,few,TRBD1,TGCAGTGCCACTGACAGGGAACATCAGCCCCAGCATTTT,CSATDREHQPQHF
TRBJ1-4,TRBV29-1,.,.,TGCAGCGTTTTAGGGGGGCTTAATGAAAAACTGTTTTTT,CSVLGGLNEKLFF
TRBJ2-1,TRBV27,.,.,TGTGCCAGCAGTTTATCGGTGAAAGGGGGTCGTTTCTTC,CASSLSVKGGRFF
TRBJ2-7,TRBV10-3,few,.,TGTGCCATCAGTGATGCCCGGACAAAAGACTACGAGCAGTACTTC,CAISDARTKDYEQYF
TRBJ1-1,TRBV7-9,few,.,TGTGCCAGCTTTAAAGGGAACACTGAAGCTTTCTTT,CASFKGNTEAFF
TRBJ1-5,TRBV7-9,few,.,TGTGCCAGCAGCACCGGGACACTAGACAATCAGCCCCAGCATTTT,CASSTGTLDNQPQHF
TRBJ2-2,TRBV27,.,.,TGTGCCAGCAGTTTAGAAGGTTTTCGGGACACCGGGGAGCTGTTTTTT,CASSLEGFRDTGELFF
TRBJ2-1,TRBV11-2,many,TRBD1,TGTGCCAGCAGCCCCGGGGCAGGGGGTTACAATGAGCAGTTCTTC,CASSPGAGGYNEQFF
TRBJ1-1,TRBV13,.,.,TGTGCCAGCCACCCCACCATGGGGACTGAAGCTTTCTTT,CASHPTMGTEAFF
TRBJ2-1,TRBV5-1,few,TRBD1,TGCGCCAGCAGCTTGCGACAGGGCAACAATGAGCAGTTCTTC,CASSLRQGNNEQFF
TRBJ2-3,TRBV7-2,few,.,TGTGCCAGCAGCTTAGGTCCACGGCCTTCCCCCACAGATACGCAGTATTTT,CASSLGPRPSPTDTQYF
TRBJ2-5,TRBV11-2,.,.,TGTGCCAGCAGCACAAACCCCGGACAGATTCCTGTGGCCCAGTACTTC,CASSTNPGQIPVAQYF
TRBJ2-3,TRBV20-1,few,.,TGCAGTGCTAGTGGCTTTCCCACAGATACGCAGTATTTT,CSASGFPTDTQYF
TRBJ2-1,TRBV5-1,.,TRBD2,TGCGCCAGCAGCGAAGCGGGGGGGCGTCTGTTTGAGCAGTTCTTC,CASSEAGGRLFEQFF
TRBJ1-5,TRBV13,.,.,TGTGCCAGCAGCTATGACAGAAATCAGCCCCAGCATTTT,CASSYDRNQPQHF
TRBJ1-5,TRBV2,few,.,TGTGCCAGCAGTACTGGAGATCAGCCCCAGCATTTT,CASSTGDQPQHF
TRBJ2-1,TRBV5-1,once,.,TGCGCCAGCGGCCCGGGGGACAGATACAATGAGCAGTTCTTC,CASGPGDRYNEQFF
TRBJ2-2,TRBV7-2,.,.,TGTGCCAGCAGCTCCCGGGACACGAACACCGGGGAGCTGTTTTTT,CASSSRDTNTGELFF
TRBJ2-2,TRBV6-4,few,.,TGTGCCAGCAGGTCTAGAGGAGGGGAGCTGTTTTTT,CASRSRGGELFF
TRBJ2-7,TRBV5-1,.,.,TGCGCCAGCAGCTTGGCACCGGGTGACCGTATAGGCGAGCAGTACTTC,CASSLAPGDRIGEQYF
TRBJ1-1,TRBV6-6,few,.,TGTGCCAGTGTTCCGGGACGGCAGAACACTGAAGCTTTCTTT,CASVPGRQNTEAFF
TRBJ2-3,TRBV7-8,.,TRBD2,TGTGCCAGCGGCTCAAAGAGGGGACTAGCGGGAACAGATACGCAGTATTTT,CASGSKRGLAGTDTQYF
TRBJ1-4,TRBV12-3/TRBV12-4,.,.,TGTGCCAGCAGCCGGGACCCTGGGCCAACTAATGAAAAACTGTTTTTT,CASSRDPGPTNEKLFF
TRBJ2-1,TRBV20-1,.,.,TGCAGTGCGGCCGTTTCCGACAATGAGCAGTTCTTC,CSAAVSDNEQFF
TRBJ2-5,TRBV19,.,.,TGTGCCAGTAGGGCCCCTGGCGAGACCCAGTACTTC,CASRAPGETQYF
TRBJ1-2,TRBV4-3,.,TRBD1,TGCGCCAGCAGCCAAGCCCTCCCAGACAGGGGCTATGGCTACACCTTC,CASSQALPDRGYGYTF
TRBJ2-1,TRBV28,.,.,TGTGCCAGCAGTTTAGGGGGGTTTTATGAGCAGTTCTTC,CASSLGGFYEQFF
TRBJ1-5,TRBV7-8,few,.,TGTGCCAGCAGCTTTTCGTCAGGGAATCAGCCCCAGCATTTT,CASSFSSGNQPQHF